This paragraph covers one TCR beta chain sequence. The data are from a study of blood T cell repertoires in COVID-19. Study context: Sites across the United States, Italy and Spain contributed samples from acute and convalescent COVID-19.

Participants were aged about 18 to 95 years, lived in over 20 US areas, and enrolled virtually. Sequenced by immunoSEQ multiplex PCR; TCRdb stores in-frame clones only, minus some. The table has hundreds of thousands of clones, around 90% seen once. Germline CDR1 and CDR2: MRHNA and SNTAGT. Trimming removed 6 bases at V and 7 bases at J, with 13 bases between. CDR3 length: 14 residues. Sequencing was done on a sample of PBMCs or T cells enriched from blood (not recorded which). This TCR came from a woman in her forties with acute COVID-19. The rearrangement links TRBV6-4 to TRBJ1-6; D possibly corresponds to TRBD1 (5 bases). CDR3 nucleotides: TGTGCCAGCAGCGACAAGACAGAGAATTCACCCCTCCACTTT. Encoded protein: CASSDKTENSPLHF.